This TCR beta chain was retrieved from a study of CD8 T cells in ankylosing spondylitis. Notes on the study in general: Among TCR beta sequences, a motif of eight highly homologous variants appeared characteristic of ankylosing spondylitis blood.

From germline, CDR1 is SGDLS and CDR2 YYNGEE. Trimming cost V 4 bases and J 4 bases, with 16 bases left between them. The length of the CDR3 is 15 residues. As the method for making TCR beta libraries, quantitative 5'-RACE with molecular barcodes was used. TCRdb passed the 5' RACE reads through MiXCR, listing each CDR3 protein once. The sample lists about 360,000 distinct CDR3 sequences; roughly 22% were seen once. On this clonotype: Antigen: not known.

This receptor was obtained from a male donor with ankylosing spondylitis or in good health (not recorded which). The sample comprised blood, either unsorted or a sorted T cell fraction (not recorded which). The chain combines TRBV9 with TRBJ2-3; no clear D. The CDR3 loop is CASSPPPGDPDTQYF. The CDR3 DNA is TGTGCCAGCAGCCCTCCCCCTGGGGATCCAGATACGCAGTATTTT.